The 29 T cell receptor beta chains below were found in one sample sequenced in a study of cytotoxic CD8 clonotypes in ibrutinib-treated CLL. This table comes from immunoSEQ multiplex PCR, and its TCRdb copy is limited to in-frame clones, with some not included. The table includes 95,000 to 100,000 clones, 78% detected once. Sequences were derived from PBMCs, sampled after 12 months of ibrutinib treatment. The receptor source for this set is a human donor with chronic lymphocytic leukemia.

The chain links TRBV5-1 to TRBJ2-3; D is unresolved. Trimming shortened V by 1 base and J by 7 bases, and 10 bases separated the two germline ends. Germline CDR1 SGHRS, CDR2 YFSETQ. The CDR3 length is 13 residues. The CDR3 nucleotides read TGCGCCAGCAGCTTGTTTGAGGTGAATACGCAGTATTTT. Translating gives CASSLFEVNTQYF.

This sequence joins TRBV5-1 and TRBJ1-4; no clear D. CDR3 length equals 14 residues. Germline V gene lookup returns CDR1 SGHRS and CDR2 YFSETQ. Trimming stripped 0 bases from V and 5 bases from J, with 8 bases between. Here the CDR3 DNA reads TGCGCCAGCAGCTTGGGGGATCCCAATGAAAAACTGTTTTTT. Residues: CASSLGDPNEKLFF.

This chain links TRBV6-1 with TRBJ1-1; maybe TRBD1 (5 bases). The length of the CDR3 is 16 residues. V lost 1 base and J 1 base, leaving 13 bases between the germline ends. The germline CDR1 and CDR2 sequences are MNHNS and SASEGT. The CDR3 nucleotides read TGTGCCAGCAGTGAAGACGGGGGAAGGGGGAACACTGAAGCTTTCTTT. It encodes CASSEDGGRGNTEAFF.

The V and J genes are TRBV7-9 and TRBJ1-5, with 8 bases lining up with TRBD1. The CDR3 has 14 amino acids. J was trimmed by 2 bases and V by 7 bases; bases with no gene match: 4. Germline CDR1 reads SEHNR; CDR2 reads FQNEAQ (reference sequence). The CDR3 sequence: CASTQTGGNQPQHF. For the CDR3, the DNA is TGTGCCAGCACGCAGACAGGGGGCAATCAGCCCCAGCATTTT.

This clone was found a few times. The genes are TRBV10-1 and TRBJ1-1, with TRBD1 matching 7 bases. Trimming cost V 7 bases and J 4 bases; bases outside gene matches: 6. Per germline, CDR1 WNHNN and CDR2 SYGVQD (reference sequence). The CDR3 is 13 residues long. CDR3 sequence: CASTQGGVTEAFF. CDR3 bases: TGCGCCAGCACCCAGGGGGGAGTCACTGAAGCTTTCTTT.

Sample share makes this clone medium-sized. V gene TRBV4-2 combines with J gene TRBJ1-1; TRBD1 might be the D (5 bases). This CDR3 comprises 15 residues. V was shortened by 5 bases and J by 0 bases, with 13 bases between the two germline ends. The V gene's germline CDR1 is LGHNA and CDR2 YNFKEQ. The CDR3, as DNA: TGTGCCAGCAGCTGGGAGAAGGGACTGAACACTGAAGCTTTCTTT. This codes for CASSWEKGLNTEAFF.

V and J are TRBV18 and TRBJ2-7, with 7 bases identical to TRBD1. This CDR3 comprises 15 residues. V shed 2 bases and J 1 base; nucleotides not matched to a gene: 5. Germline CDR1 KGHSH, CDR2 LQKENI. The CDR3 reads CASSPSWDSSYEQYF. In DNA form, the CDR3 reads TGTGCCAGCTCACCAAGTTGGGACAGTTCCTACGAGCAGTACTTC. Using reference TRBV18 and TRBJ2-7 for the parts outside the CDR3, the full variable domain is NAGVMQNPRHLVRRRGQEARLRCSPMKGHSHVYWYRQLPEEGLKFMVYLQKENIIDESGMPKERFSAEFPKEGPSILRIQQVVRGDSAAYFCASSPSWDSSYEQYFGPGTRLTVT.

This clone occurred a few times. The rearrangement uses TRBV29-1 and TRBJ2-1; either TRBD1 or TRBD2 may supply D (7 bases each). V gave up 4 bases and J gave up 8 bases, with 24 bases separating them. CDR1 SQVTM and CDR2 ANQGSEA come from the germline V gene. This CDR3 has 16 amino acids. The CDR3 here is CSVAPRGEGSNYEQFF. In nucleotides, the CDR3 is TGCAGCGTTGCCCCCAGGGGGGAGGGATCAAATTATGAGCAGTTCTTC.

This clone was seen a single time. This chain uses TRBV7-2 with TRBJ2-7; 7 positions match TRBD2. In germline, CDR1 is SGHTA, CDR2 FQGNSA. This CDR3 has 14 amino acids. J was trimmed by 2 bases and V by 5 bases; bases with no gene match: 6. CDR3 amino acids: CASSAVAGTYEQYF. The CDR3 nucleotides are TGTGCCAGCAGCGCCGTAGCGGGTACCTACGAGCAGTACTTC.

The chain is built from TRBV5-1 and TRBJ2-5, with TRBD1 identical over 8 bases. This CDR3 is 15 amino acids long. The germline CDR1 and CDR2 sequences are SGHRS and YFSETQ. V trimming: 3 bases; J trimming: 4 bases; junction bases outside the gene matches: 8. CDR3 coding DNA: TGCGCCAGCAGCTCCGGGACAGGATATACAGAGACCCAGTACTTC. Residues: CASSSGTGYTETQYF.

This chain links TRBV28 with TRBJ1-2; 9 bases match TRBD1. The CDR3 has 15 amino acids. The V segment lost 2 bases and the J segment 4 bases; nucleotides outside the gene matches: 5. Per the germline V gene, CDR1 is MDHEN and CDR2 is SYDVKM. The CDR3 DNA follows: TGTGCCAGCAGTTTAGTGGGGACAGGGCTCTATGGCTACACCTTC. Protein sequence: CASSLVGTGLYGYTF.

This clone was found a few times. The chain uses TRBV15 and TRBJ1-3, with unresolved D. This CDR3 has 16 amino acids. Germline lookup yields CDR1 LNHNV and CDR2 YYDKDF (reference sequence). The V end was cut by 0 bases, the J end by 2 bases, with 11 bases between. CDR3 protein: CATSRDLAGTGNTIYF. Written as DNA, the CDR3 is TGTGCCACCAGCAGAGATCTGGCGGGCACTGGAAACACCATATATTTT.

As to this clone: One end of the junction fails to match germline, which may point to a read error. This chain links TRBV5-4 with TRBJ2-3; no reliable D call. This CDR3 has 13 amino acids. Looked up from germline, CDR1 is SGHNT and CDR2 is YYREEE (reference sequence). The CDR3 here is CASGFSSTDTQYF. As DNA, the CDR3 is TGTGCCAGCGGCTTTTCTAGCACAGATACGCAGTATTTT.

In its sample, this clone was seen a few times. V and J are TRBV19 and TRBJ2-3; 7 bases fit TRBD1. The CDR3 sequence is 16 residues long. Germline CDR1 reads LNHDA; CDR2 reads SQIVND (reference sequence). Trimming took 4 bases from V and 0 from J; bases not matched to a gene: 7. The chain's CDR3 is CASSNRGPASTDTQYF. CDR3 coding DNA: TGTGCCAGTAGTAACAGGGGACCCGCTAGCACAGATACGCAGTATTTT.

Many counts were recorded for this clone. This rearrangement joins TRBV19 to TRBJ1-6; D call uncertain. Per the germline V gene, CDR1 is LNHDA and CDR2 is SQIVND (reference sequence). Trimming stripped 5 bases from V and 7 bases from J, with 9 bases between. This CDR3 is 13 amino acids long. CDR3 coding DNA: TGTGCCAGTAGTGTCTATAAAAATTCACCCCTCCACTTT. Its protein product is CASSVYKNSPLHF.

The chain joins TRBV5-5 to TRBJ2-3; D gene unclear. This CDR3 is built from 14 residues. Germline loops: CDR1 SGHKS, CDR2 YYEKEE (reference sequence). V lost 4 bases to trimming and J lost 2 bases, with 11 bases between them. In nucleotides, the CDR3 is TGTGCCAGCAGCCCCTCACGATCCACAGATACGCAGTATTTT. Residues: CASSPSRSTDTQYF.

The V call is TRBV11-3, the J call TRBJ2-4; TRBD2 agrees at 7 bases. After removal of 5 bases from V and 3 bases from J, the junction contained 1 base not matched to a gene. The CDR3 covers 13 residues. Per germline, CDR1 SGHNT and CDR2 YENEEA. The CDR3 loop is CASSRDYKNIQYF. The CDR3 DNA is TGTGCCAGCAGCCGGGACTACAAAAACATTCAGTACTTC.

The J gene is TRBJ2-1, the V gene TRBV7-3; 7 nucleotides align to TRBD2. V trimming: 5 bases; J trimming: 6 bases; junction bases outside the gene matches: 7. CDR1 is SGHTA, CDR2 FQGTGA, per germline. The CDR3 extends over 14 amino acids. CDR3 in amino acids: CASSPSGLVNEQFF. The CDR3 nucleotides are TGTGCCAGCAGCCCATCCGGACTAGTCAATGAGCAGTTCTTC.

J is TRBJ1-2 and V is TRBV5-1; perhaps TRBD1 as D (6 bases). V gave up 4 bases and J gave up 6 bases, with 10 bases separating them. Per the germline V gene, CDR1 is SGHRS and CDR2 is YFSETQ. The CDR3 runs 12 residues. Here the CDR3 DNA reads TGCGCCAGCAGCGGGGGGCTGCATGGCTACACCTTC. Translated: CASSGGLHGYTF.

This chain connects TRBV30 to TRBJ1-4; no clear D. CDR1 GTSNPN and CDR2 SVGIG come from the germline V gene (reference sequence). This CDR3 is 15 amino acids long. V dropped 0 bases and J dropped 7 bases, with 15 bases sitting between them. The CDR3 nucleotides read TGTGCCTGGAGTGTAGAGTCCGGTCCGGGTGAAAAACTGTTTTTT. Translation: CAWSVESGPGEKLFF.

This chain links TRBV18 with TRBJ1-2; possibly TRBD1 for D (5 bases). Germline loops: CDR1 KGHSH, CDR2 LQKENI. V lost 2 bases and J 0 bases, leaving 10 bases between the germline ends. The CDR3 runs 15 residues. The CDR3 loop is CASSPGTGANYGYTF. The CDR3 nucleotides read TGTGCCAGCTCACCAGGGACGGGAGCTAACTATGGCTACACCTTC.

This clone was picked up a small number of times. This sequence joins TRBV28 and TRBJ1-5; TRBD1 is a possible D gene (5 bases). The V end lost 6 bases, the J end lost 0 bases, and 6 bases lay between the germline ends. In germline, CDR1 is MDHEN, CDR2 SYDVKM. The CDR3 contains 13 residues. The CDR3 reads CASRRGSNQPQHF. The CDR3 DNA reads TGTGCCAGCAGGAGGGGTAGCAATCAGCCCCAGCATTTT.

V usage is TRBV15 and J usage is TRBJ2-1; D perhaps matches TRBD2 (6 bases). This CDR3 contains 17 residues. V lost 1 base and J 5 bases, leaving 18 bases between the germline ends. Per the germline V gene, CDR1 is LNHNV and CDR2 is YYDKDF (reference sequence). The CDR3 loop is CATSRGDFGGVNNEQFF. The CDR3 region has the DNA TGTGCCACCAGCAGAGGAGACTTCGGGGGTGTCAACAATGAGCAGTTCTTC.

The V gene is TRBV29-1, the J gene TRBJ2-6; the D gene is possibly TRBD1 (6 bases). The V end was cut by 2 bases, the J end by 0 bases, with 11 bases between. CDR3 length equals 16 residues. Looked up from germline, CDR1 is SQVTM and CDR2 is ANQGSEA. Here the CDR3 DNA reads TGCAGCGTTGAAAAAACAGGGAGCTCTGGGGCCAACGTCCTGACTTTC. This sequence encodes CSVEKTGSSGANVLTF.

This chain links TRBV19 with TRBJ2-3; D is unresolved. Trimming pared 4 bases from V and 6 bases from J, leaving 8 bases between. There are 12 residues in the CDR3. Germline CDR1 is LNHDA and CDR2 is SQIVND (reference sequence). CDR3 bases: TGTGCCAGTAGTAAGACTTTCGATACGCAGTATTTT. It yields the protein CASSKTFDTQYF. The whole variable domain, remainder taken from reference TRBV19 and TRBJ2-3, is DGGITQSPKYLFRKEGQNVTLSCEQNLNHDAMYWYRQDPGQGLRLIYYSQIVNDFQKGDIAEGYSVSREKKESFPLTVTSAQKNPTAFYLCASSKTFDTQYFGPGTRLTVL.

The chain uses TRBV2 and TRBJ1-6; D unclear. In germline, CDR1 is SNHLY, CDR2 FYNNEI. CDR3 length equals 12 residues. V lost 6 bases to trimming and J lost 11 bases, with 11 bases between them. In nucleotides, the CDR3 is TGTGCCAGCAGAGTGGACGTCCCACCCCTCCACTTT. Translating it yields CASRVDVPPLHF.

In DNA, the CDR3 is TGTGCCAGCGGGGGTAATTCACCCCTCCACTTT. The encoded protein is CASGGNSPLHF. V usage is TRBV25-1 and J usage is TRBJ1-6; D may be TRBD1 (5 bases). V was shortened by 8 bases and J by 6 bases, with 5 bases between the two germline ends. Germline CDR1 MGHDK, CDR2 SYGVNS. The CDR3 has 11 amino acids. The variable domain in full, with the rest retrieved from reference TRBV25-1 and TRBJ1-6, is EADIYQTPRYLVIGTGKKITLECSQTMGHDKMYWYQQDPGMELHLIHYSYGVNSTEKGDLSSESTVSRIRTEHFPLTLESARPSHTSQYLCASGGNSPLHFGNGTRLTVT.

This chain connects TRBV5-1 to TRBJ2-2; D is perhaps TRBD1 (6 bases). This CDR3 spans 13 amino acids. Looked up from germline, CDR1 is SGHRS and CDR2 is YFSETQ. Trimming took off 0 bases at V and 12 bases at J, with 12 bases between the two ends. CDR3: CASSLGAGTKLFF. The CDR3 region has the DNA TGCGCCAGCAGCTTGGGGGCCGGGACAAAGCTGTTTTTT.

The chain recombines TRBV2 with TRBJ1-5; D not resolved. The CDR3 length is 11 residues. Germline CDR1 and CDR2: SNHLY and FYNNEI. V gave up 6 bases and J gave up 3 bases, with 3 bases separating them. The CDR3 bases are TGTGCCAGCAGGGCCAATCAGCCCCAGCATTTT. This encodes CASRANQPQHF.